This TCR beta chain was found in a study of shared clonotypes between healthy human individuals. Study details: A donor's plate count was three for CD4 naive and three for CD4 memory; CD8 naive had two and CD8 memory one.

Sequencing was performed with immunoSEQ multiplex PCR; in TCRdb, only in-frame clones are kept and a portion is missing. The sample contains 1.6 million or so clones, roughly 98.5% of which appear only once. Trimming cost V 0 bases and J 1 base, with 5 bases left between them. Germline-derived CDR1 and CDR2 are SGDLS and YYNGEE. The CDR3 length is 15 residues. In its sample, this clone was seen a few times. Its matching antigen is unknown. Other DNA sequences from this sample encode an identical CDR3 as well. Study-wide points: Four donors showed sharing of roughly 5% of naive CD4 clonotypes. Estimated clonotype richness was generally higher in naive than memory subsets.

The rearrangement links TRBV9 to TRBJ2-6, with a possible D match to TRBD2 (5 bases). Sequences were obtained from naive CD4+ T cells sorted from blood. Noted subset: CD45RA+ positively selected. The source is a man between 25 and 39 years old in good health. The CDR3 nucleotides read TGTGCCAGCAGCGTAGCGGGGTCTGGGGCCAACGTCCTGACTTTC. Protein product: CASSVAGSGANVLTF.